In this sample, the clone carrying this T cell receptor (beta chain) turned up many times. The CDR3 runs 14 residues. Unmatched junction bases numbered 5, after V lost 3 bases and J lost 5 bases. CDR1 and CDR2 (germline): SQVTM, ANQGSEA. The data are from a study of identical twins. TCRdb processed the 5' RACE reads anew with MiXCR; each CDR3 protein has one entry. The data show a few hundred thousand distinct CDR3 sequences, about 8.5% seen once. The same data also contributed to another study, on yellow fever vaccine responses in identical twins. From that report: Convergence reportedly seemed to mark part of the twins' vaccine T cell response, with personalization marking the rest.

The chain combines TRBV29-1 with TRBJ2-1, with 9 positions matching TRBD1. The source of this sequence is a woman aged 18-35 years in good health. Material for sequencing was CD8+ T cells sorted from blood. The CDR3 sequence: CSVDGTGNNNEQFF. In DNA form, the CDR3 reads TGCAGCGTTGACGGGACAGGGAATAACAATGAGCAGTTCTTC.